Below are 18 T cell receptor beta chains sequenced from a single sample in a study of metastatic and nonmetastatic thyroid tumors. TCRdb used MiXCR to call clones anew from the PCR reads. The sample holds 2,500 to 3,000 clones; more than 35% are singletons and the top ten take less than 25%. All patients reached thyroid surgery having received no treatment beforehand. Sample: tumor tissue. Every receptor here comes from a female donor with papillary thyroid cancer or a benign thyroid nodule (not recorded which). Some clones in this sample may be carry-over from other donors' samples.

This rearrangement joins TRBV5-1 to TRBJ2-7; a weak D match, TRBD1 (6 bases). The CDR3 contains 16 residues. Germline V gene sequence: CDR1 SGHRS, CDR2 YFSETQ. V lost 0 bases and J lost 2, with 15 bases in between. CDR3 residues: CASSLAGRTDAYEQYF. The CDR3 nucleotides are TGCGCCAGCAGCTTGGCGGGACGGACAGATGCCTACGAGCAGTACTTC.

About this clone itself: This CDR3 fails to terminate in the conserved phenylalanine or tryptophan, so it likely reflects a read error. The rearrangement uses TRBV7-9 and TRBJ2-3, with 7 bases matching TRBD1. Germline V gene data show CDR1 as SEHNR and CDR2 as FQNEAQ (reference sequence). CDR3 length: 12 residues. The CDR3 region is CRGGPSTDTQYL. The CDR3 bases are TGCAGAGGGGGCCCTAGCACAGATACGCAGTATCTT.

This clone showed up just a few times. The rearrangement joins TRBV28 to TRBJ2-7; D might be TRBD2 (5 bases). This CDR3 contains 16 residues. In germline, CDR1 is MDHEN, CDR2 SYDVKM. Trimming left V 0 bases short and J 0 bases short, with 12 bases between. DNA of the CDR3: TGTGCCAGCAGTTTATGGGGGAGTCCGGGCTCCTACGAGCAGTACTTC. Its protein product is CASSLWGSPGSYEQYF.

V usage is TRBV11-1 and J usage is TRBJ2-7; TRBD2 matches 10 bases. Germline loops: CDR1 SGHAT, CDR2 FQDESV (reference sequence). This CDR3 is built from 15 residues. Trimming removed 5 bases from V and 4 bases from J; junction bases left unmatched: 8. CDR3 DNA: TGTGCCAGCAGCACAGCCGGGACTAGCGAATACGAGCAGTACTTC. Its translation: CASSTAGTSEYEQYF.

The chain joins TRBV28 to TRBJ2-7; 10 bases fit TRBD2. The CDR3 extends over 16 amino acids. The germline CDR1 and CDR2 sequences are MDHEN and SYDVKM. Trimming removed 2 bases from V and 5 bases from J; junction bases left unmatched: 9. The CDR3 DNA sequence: TGTGCCAGCAGTTTACCTCTAGCGGGAGTTATCCACGAGCAGTACTTC. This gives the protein CASSLPLAGVIHEQYF.

CDR3 nucleotide sequence: TGTGCCAGCAGCCACCCCGGAGAGCAGTTCTTC. Protein: CASSHPGEQFF. The V and J genes are TRBV11-1 and TRBJ2-1, with no clear D. There are 11 residues in the CDR3. The V and J ends lost 5 bases and 10 bases respectively, with 9 bases between them. Germline V gene lookup returns CDR1 SGHAT and CDR2 FQDESV (reference sequence).

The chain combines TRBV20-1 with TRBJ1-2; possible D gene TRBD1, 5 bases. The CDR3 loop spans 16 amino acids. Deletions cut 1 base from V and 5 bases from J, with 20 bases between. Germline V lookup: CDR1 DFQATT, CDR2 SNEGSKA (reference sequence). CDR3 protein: CSARGDLVGAIYGYTF. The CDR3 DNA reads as TGCAGTGCTAGAGGGGACCTCGTTGGGGCTATATATGGCTACACCTTC.

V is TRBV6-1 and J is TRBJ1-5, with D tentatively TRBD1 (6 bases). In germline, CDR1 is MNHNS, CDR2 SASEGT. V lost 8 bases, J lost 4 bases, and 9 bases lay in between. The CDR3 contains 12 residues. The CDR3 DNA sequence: TGTGCCAGCTCCAGGGGAAATCAGCCCCAGCATTTT. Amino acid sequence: CASSRGNQPQHF.

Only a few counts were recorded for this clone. The CDR3 DNA reads TGTGCCAGCATAAGGGGAGTTACTACCCAAGGGGAGCTGTTTTTT. Protein: CASIRGVTTQGELFF. V and J are TRBV6-1 and TRBJ2-2; D possibly matches TRBD1 or TRBD2 (5 bases each). The V and J ends lost 7 bases and 8 bases respectively, with 20 bases between them. The CDR3 consists of 15 residues. Germline V gene data show CDR1 as MNHNS and CDR2 as SASEGT.

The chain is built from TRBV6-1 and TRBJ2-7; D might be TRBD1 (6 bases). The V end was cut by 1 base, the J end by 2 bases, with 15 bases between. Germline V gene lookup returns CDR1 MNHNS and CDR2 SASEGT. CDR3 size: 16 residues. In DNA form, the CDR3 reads TGTGCCAGCAGTGAAGAGGGCAGGGGTTATACCTACGAGCAGTACTTC. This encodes CASSEEGRGYTYEQYF.

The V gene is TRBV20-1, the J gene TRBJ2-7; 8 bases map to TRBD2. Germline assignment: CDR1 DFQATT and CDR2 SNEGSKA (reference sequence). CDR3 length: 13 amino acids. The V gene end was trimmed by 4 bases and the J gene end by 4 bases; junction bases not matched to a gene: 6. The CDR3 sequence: CSAMSGSSYEQYF. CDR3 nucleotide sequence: TGCAGTGCTATGAGCGGGAGTAGTTACGAGCAGTACTTC.

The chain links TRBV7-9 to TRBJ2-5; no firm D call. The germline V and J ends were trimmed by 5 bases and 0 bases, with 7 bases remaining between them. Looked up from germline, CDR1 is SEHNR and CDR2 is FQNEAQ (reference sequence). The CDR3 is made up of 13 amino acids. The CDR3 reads CASSPTYQETQYF. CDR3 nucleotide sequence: TGTGCCAGCAGCCCGACCTACCAAGAGACCCAGTACTTC. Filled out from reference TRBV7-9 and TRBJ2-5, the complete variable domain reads DTGVSQNPRHKITKRGQNVTFRCDPISEHNRLYWYRQTLGQGPEFLTYFQNEAQLEKSRLLSDRFSAERPKGSFSTLEIQRTEQGDSAMYLCASSPTYQETQYFGPGTRLLVL.

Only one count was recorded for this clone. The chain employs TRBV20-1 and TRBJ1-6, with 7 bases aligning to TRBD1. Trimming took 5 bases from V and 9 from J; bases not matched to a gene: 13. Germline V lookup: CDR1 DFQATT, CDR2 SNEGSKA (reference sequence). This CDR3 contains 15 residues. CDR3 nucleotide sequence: TGCAGTGCTCGGGGAGGGACAGAGGTTATTTCACCCCTCCACTTT. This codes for CSARGGTEVISPLHF.

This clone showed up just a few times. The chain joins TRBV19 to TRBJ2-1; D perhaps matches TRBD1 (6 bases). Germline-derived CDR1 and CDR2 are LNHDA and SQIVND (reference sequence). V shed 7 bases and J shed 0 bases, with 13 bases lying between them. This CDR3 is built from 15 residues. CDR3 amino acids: CASNTGQSSYNEQFF. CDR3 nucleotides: TGTGCCAGTAATACTGGACAGAGCTCCTACAATGAGCAGTTCTTC.

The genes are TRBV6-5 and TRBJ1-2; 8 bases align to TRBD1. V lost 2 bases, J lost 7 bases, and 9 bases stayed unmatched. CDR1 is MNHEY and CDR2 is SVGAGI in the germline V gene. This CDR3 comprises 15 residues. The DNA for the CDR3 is TGTGCCAGCAGTTACGCCGGGCAGGGGGCTAGTGGCTACACCTTC. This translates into CASSYAGQGASGYTF.

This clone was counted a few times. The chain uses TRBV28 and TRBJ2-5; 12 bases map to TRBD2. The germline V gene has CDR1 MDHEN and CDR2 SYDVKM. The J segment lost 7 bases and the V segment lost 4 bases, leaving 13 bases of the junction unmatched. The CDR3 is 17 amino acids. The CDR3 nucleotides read TGTGCCAGCAGTTCGTCGGCTAGCGGGAGGGATTCTGGGACCCAGTACTTC. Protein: CASSSSASGRDSGTQYF.

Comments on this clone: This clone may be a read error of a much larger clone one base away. The CDR3 DNA reads as TGTGCCAGCATGGAGGGACTAGCGGGAGGTCCCTACGAGCAGTACTTC. Residues: CASMEGLAGGPYEQYF. The rearrangement links TRBV6-1 to TRBJ2-7; 15 bases match TRBD2. This CDR3 is built from 16 residues. Germline CDR1 reads MNHNS; CDR2 reads SASEGT. Losses at the gene ends were 7 bases for V and 2 bases for J; bases not matched to a gene: 6.

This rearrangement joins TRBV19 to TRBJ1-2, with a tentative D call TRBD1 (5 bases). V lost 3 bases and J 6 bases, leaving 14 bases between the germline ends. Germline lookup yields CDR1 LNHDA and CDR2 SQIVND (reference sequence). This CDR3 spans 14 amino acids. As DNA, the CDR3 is TGTGCCAGTAGTATGGCAGGGTTTTCGAATGGCTACACCTTC. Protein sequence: CASSMAGFSNGYTF.